This T cell receptor (beta chain) was obtained from a study of cytomegalovirus exposure and HLA in healthy donors. The germline V gene has CDR1 SGHRS and CDR2 YFSETQ. The CDR3 runs to 15 residues. The V end was cut by 4 bases, the J end by 2 bases, with 13 bases between. Findings of the study overall: In the analysis, some V segments, TRBV6-2 and TRBV6-3 included, were excluded as indistinguishable.

As concerns this clone: Its antigen is currently unknown.

The PCR employed 60 Vbeta primers together with 13 Jbeta primers. Repertoires were generated with immunoSEQ multiplex PCR, while TCRdb's copy carries only in-frame clones and drops some. Of 150,000 to 200,000 clones in the sample, roughly 83% are singletons; the top ten hold approximately 1.4%. The specimen was PBMCs. This receptor was identified in a woman in her forties or fifties in good health and CMV-seronegative. The rearrangement uses TRBV5-1 and TRBJ1-3, with D possibly being TRBD1 (5 bases). CDR3 coding DNA: TGCGCCAGCAGCAGGAATGTAGGGGCTGGAAACACCATATATTTT. Its protein product is CASSRNVGAGNTIYF.